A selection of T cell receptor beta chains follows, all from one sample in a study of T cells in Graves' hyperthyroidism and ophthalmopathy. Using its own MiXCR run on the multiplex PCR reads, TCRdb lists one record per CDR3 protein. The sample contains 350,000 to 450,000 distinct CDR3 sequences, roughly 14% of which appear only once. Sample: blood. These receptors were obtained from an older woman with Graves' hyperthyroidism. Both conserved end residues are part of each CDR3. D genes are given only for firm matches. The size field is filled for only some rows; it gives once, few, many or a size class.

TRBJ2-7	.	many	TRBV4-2	CASSQDLTGSEAYEQYF	TGTGCCAGCAGCCAAGATCTTACCGGTTCCGAGGCCTACGAGCAGTACTTC
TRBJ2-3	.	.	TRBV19	CASSSGPRDTQYF	TGTGCCAGTAGTTCCGGGCCCAGGGATACGCAGTATTTT
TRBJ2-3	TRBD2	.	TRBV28	CASSGGRAWSDTQYF	TGTGCCAGCAGCGGGGGGAGGGCCTGGTCAGATACGCAGTATTTT
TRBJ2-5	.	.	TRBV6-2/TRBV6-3	CASTPGVETQYF	TGTGCCAGCACCCCGGGGGTAGAGACCCAGTACTTC
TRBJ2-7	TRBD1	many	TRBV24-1	CATSSTGSSYEQYF	TGTGCCACCAGTTCGACAGGGTCCTCCTACGAGCAGTACTTC
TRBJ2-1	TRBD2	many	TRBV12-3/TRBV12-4	CASSPPGLAGSSYNEQFF	TGTGCCAGCAGTCCGCCGGGACTAGCGGGGAGCTCCTACAATGAGCAGTTCTTC
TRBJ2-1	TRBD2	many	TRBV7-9	CASSLGSRSGSLNEQFF	TGTGCCAGCAGCTTAGGGTCACGTAGCGGGAGTTTGAATGAGCAGTTCTTC
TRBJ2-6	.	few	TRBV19	CASNGPSGANVLTF	TGTGCCAGTAATGGACCCTCTGGGGCCAACGTCCTGACTTTC
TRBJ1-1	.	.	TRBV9	CASSADPGGTEAFF	TGTGCCAGCAGCGCAGACCCGGGTGGCACTGAAGCTTTCTTT
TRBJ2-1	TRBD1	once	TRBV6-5	CASGYADRGMFF	TGTGCCAGCGGTTACGCCGACAGGGGTATGTTCTTC
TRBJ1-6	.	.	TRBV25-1	CASSEQGKYSPLHF	TGTGCCAGCAGTGAGCAGGGGAAGTACTCACCCCTCCACTTT
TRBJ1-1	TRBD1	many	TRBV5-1	CASSSRDRGRVEAFF	TGCGCCAGCAGCTCAAGGGACAGGGGGCGAGTAGAAGCTTTCTTT
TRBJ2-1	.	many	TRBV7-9	CASSPPRRWTYNEQFF	TGTGCCAGCAGCCCACCCCGAAGGTGGACCTACAATGAGCAGTTCTTC
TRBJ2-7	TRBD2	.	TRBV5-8	CASSTLAGASGEQYF	TGTGCCAGCAGCACGCTAGCGGGAGCCTCGGGCGAGCAGTACTTC
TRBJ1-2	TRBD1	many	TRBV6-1	CASSSTGGLGYGYTF	TGTGCCAGCAGTTCTACAGGGGGCTTAGGCTATGGCTACACCTTC
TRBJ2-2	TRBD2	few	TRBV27	CASSFGGRVNTGELFF	TGTGCCAGCAGTTTCGGCGGGAGGGTAAACACCGGGGAGCTGTTTTTT
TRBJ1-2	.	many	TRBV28	CASSHRDSPGGGYTF	TGTGCCAGCAGCCACAGGGATAGCCCCGGGGGTGGCTACACCTTC
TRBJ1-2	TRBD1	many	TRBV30	CAWSQGASGYTF	TGTGCCTGGAGCCAGGGGGCTAGTGGCTACACCTTC
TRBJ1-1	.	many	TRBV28	CASSDRNTEAFF	TGTGCCAGCAGTGACAGGAACACTGAAGCTTTCTTT
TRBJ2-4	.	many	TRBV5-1	CASSRDSSIQYF	TGCGCCAGCAGCCGGGACTCCTCTATTCAGTACTTC
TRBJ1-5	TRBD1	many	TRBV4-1	CASSQSLTRGPQPQHF	TGCGCCAGCAGTCAATCCCTCACAAGGGGGCCTCAGCCCCAGCATTTT
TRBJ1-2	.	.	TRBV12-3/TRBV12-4	CARSDPGNGYTF	TGTGCCCGCAGCGATCCAGGGAACGGCTACACCTTC
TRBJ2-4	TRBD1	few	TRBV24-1	CATSDRGGGKNIQYF	TGTGCCACCAGTGATCGAGGGGGCGGCAAAAACATTCAGTACTTC
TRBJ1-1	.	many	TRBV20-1	CSARVAQLNTEAFF	TGCAGTGCTAGAGTCGCTCAATTGAACACTGAAGCTTTCTTT
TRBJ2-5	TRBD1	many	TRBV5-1	CASSLLTGGLETQYF	TGCGCCAGCAGCTTGTTGACAGGGGGATTGGAGACCCAGTACTTC
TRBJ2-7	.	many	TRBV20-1	CSALSRSLAQKSYEQYF	TGCAGTGCTCTCAGTCGTTCACTAGCTCAAAAATCCTACGAGCAGTACTTC
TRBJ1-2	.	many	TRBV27	CASSFGGRNGYTF	TGTGCCAGCAGTTTCGGGGGGCGAAATGGCTACACCTTC
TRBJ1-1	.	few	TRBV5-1	CASSPSVAVGGTEAFF	TGCGCCAGCAGCCCATCAGTTGCGGTCGGTGGAACTGAAGCTTTCTTT
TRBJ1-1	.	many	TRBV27	CASSFWGLDTEAFF	TGTGCCAGCAGTTTCTGGGGATTGGACACTGAAGCTTTCTTT
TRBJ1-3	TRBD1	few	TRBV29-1	CSVQTGGTGNTIYF	TGCAGCGTTCAAACAGGGGGCACGGGAAACACCATATATTTT
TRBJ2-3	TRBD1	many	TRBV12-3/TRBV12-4	CASSYTGGTDTQYF	TGTGCCAGCAGCTACACAGGGGGCACAGATACGCAGTATTTT
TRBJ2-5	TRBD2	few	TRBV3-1	CASWGLGGETQYF	TGTGCCAGCTGGGGACTAGGCGGAGAGACCCAGTACTTC
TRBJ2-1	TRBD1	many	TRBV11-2	CASSLPGGEQFF	TGTGCCAGCAGCTTACCAGGGGGTGAGCAGTTCTTC
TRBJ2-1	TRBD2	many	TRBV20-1	CSASLPAGVEGEQFF	TGCAGTGCCTCCCTCCCAGCGGGAGTAGAGGGTGAGCAGTTCTTC
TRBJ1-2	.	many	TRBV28	CASSSQDSVPNYGYTF	TGTGCCAGCAGCTCCCAGGACAGCGTTCCTAACTATGGCTACACCTTC
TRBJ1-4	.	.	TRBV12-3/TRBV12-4	CASSLAGAAREKLFF	TGTGCCAGCAGTTTAGCGGGCGCCGCGAGGGAAAAACTGTTTTTT
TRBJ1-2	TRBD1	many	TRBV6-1	CASSLPPGQGLRRGYTF	TGTGCCAGCAGTCTCCCCCCAGGACAGGGCCTAAGAAGGGGCTACACCTTC
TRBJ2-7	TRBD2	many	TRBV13	CASSLSPAGIYEQYF	TGTGCCAGCAGCTTGTCCCCAGCGGGGATATACGAGCAGTACTTC
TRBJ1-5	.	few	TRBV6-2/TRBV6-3	CASTGRPNQPQHF	TGTGCCAGCACGGGCAGGCCCAATCAGCCCCAGCATTTT
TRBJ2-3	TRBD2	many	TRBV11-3	CASSYGRDTDTQYF	TGTGCCAGCAGCTATGGGAGGGACACAGATACGCAGTATTTT
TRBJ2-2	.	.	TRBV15	CATINPGELFF	TGTGCCACCATCAACCCCGGGGAGCTGTTTTTT
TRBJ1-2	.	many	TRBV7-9	CASSAAGGANYGYTF	TGTGCCAGCAGCGCCGCGGGCGGGGCAAACTATGGCTACACCTTC
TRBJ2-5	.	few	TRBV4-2	CASSQENSRQETQYF	TGTGCCAGCAGCCAAGAAAATTCCAGACAAGAGACCCAGTACTTC
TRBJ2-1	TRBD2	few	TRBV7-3	CASSLGTSRVDEQFF	TGTGCCAGCAGCTTAGGGACTAGCCGGGTGGATGAGCAGTTCTTC
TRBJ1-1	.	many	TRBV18	CASSPPQATEAFF	TGTGCCAGCTCACCTCCTCAAGCCACTGAAGCTTTCTTT
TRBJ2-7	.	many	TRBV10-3	CAISESRTTAYEQYF	TGTGCCATCAGTGAGTCCCGTACAACCGCCTACGAGCAGTACTTC
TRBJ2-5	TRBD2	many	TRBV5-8	CASSLALTSGRGETQYF	TGTGCCAGCAGCTTGGCTCTGACTAGCGGGAGAGGGGAGACCCAGTACTTC
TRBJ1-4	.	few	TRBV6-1	CASTGQLNEKLFF	TGTGCCAGTACTGGACAGCTTAATGAAAAACTGTTTTTT
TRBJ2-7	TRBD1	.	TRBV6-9	CASSEGRGNSYEQYF	TGTGCCAGCAGTGAGGGCAGGGGGAACTCCTACGAGCAGTACTTC
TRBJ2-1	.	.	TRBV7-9	CASSFGLGDEQFF	TGTGCCAGCAGCTTTGGCTTAGGGGATGAGCAGTTCTTC
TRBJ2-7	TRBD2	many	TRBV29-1	CSVLAGVAEQYF	TGCAGCGTTCTAGCGGGAGTTGCCGAGCAGTACTTC
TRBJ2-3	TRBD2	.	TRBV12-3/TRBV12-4	CASRPGLAARTDTQYF	TGTGCCAGCAGGCCGGGACTAGCGGCCCGCACAGATACGCAGTATTTT